The T cell receptor (beta chain) described here comes from a study of cytomegalovirus exposure and HLA in healthy donors. Primers: 60 Vbeta forward and 13 Jbeta reverse. The method was immunoSEQ multiplex PCR; TCRdb's version includes in-frame clones alone and lacks a portion of them. Altogether approximately 77,000 clones are present, around 66% being singletons, with the ten largest covering roughly 5.2%. The germline CDR1 and CDR2 sequences are SEHNR and FQNEAQ (reference sequence). The CDR3 extends over 15 amino acids. V shed 5 bases and J 3 bases; nucleotides not matched to a gene: 10. Study results and caveats: Common viral pathogens were later found to be apparently linked to several of the most significant clusters.

This clone was detected only a few times. Its antigen is not known. The sequenced sample was PBMCs. The clonotype was recovered from a man aged 55 to 70 in good health and CMV-seropositive. The V and J genes are TRBV7-9 and TRBJ2-7; 7 bases are shared with TRBD1. DNA for the CDR3: TGTGCCAGCAGCCGATTAGGGGGCCAACTCTACGAGCAGTACTTC. This codes for CASSRLGGQLYEQYF.